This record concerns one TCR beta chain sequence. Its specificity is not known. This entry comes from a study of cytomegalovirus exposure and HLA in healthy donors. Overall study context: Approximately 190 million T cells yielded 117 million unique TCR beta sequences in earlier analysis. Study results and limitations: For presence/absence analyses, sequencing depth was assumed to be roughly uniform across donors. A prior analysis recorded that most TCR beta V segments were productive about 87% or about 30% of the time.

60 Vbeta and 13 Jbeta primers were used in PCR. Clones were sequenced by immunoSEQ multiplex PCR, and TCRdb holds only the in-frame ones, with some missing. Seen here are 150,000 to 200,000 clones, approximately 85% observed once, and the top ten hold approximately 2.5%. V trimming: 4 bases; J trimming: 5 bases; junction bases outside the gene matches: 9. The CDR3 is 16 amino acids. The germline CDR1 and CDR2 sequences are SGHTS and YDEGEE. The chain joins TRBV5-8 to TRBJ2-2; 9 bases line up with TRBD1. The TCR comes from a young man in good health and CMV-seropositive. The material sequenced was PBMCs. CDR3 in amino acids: CASSGPGQGSTGELFF. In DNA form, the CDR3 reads TGTGCCAGCAGCGGGCCCGGACAGGGGAGTACCGGGGAGCTGTTTTTT.